The T cell receptor beta chain described here comes from a study of blood T cell repertoires in COVID-19. Measured with immunoSEQ multiplex PCR; TCRdb has only the in-frame clones, and not every one. The repertoire holds about 140,000 clones, with 88% as singletons. CDR3 length: 14 residues. CDR1 LNHDA and CDR2 SQIVND come from the germline V gene (reference sequence). J lost 4 bases, V lost 6 bases, and 1 base had no gene match. The sample taken for sequencing was peripheral blood. The chain couples TRBV19 to TRBJ1-6, with 9 bases aligning to TRBD1. The clonotype originates from a human donor with COVID-19, enrolled during active disease. The donor label of this sample is uncertain. CDR3 nucleotides: TGTGCCAGTAGGGGACAGGGTTATAATTCACCCCTCCACTTT. Protein: CASRGQGYNSPLHF.